The entry that follows covers one T cell receptor beta chain sequence. Its cognate antigen is unknown. Specified time point: patch test 2, 6 weeks after DPC sensitization. Described treatment: therapeutic diphenylcyclopropenone sensitization with weekly scalp DPC. Library construction involved attaching unique molecular identifiers to individual cDNA molecules, which allowed quantitative, reproducible TCR counting. TCRdb re-analysed the RACE reads in MiXCR, keeping a single row per CDR3 protein. Altogether some 150,000 distinct CDR3 sequences are present, 12% being singletons, with the ten largest covering less than 1.5%. The data originate from a study of human T cells and chemical hapten exposure. Study-wide background: Patch tests delivered 0.01% DPC to the upper back and were evaluated at 6 days. Chiefly female patients presented with alopecia areata, totalis or universalis.

Study observations and caveats: Versus controls, significantly more large CDR3 similarity clusters arose from expanded TCRs.

The TCR originated in a woman in her fifties or sixties with alopecia areata. Some clones in this sample may be carry-over from other donors' samples. The input for sequencing was whole blood, taken in connection with sensitization to the hapten diphenylcyclopropenone (DPC).

The CDR3: CASSPSGSKDTQYF. CDR3 DNA: TGTGCCAGCAGCCCGAGCGGGAGCAAGGATACGCAGTATTTT. The chain recombines TRBV3-1 with TRBJ2-3; the match to TRBD2 covers 8 bases. This CDR3 contains 14 residues. V lost 4 bases, J lost 6 bases, and 6 bases stayed unmatched. Germline CDR1 LGHDT, CDR2 YNNKEL (reference sequence).